This TCR beta chain was identified in a study of cytomegalovirus exposure and HLA in healthy donors. CDR1 and CDR2 from the germline V gene are MNHNY and SVGAGI (reference sequence). Trimming removed 2 bases from V and 4 bases from J, with 11 bases in between. This CDR3 has 14 residues. PCR was performed using 60 Vbeta and 13 Jbeta primers. Clones were read by immunoSEQ multiplex PCR, and TCRdb kept only the in-frame ones, dropping some. Here the sample spans around 140,000 clones, approximately 61% being singletons. The sample comprised PBMCs. The chain recombines TRBV6-6 with TRBJ1-2, with a tentative D call TRBD1 (5 bases). The receptor's source is a woman in her forties in good health and CMV-seronegative. CDR3 residues: CASSYNGGGYGYTF. CDR3 nucleotide sequence: TGTGCCAGCAGTTACAACGGGGGGGGCTATGGCTACACCTTC.